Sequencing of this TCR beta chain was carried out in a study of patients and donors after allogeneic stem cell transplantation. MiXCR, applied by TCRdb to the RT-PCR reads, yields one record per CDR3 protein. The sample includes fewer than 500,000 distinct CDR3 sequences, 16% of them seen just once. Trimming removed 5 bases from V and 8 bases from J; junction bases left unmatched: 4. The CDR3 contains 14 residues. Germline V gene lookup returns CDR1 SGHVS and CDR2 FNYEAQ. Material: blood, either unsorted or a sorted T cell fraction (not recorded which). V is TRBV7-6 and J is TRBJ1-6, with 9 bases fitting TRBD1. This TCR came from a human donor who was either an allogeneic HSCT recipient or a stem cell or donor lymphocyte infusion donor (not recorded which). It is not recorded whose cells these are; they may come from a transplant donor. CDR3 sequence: CASSPRQGDSPLHF. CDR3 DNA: TGTGCCAGCAGCCCCCGACAGGGGGATTCACCCCTCCACTTT.